Here is one TCR beta chain with its context. The junction does not match germline at one end; this may be a read error. TCRdb reprocessed the 5' RACE reads with MiXCR, giving one entry per CDR3 protein. Counted here are roughly 55,000 distinct CDR3 sequences, roughly a quarter occurring once; the ten biggest clones make up around 3%. CDR3 length: 15 residues. Germline V gene sequence: CDR1 DFQATT, CDR2 SNEGSKA (reference sequence). The origin of this receptor is a female donor with breast cancer. This sequence joins TRBV20-1 and TRBJ2-1; possibly TRBD2 for D (6 bases). Sequencing was done on a sample of tumor-infiltrating naive CD4+ T cells sorted from the breast tumor. Sample subset: naive CD4+ T cells, CD4+CD45RA+CD25-. The CDR3: CSAKPGALAFHELFF. The DNA for the CDR3 is TGCAGTGCTAAACCGGGAGCTCTAGCATTTCATGAGCTGTTCTTC.